This T cell receptor beta chain was recorded in a study of control samples from healthy donors and cancer patients. The CDR3 loop spans 14 amino acids. Trimming pared 1 base from V and 4 bases from J, leaving 10 bases between. Germline CDR1 MGHRA, CDR2 YSYEKL. Only in-frame clones appear in the TCRdb table, and some are missing; sequencing was by immunoSEQ multiplex PCR. Altogether fewer than 150,000 clones are present, approximately 89% being singletons, with the ten largest covering roughly 7.8%. The clonotype was recovered from a young man in good health. Sequencing input: blood. The chain has TRBV4-1 and TRBJ2-5; D remains unclear. The CDR3 sequence is CASSQGLRGETQYF. In DNA, the CDR3 is TGCGCCAGCAGCCAAGGGCTCCGAGGAGAGACCCAGTACTTC.